This T cell receptor (beta chain) was sequenced for a study of blood T cell repertoires in COVID-19. The CDR3 spans 16 residues. V was clipped by 5 bases and J by 1 base; unmatched bases: 6. Germline V gene sequence: CDR1 ENHRY, CDR2 SYGVKD. Assay used: immunoSEQ multiplex PCR; TCRdb lists only in-frame clones, some missing. The data show fewer than 200,000 clones, with more than 75% seen just once and 2.7% held by the top ten. The sequence was obtained from a man between 35 and 55 years old with active or convalescent COVID-19. J is TRBJ1-1 and V is TRBV10-3; 11 bases are shared with TRBD1. Sequenced material: peripheral blood. Here the CDR3 DNA reads TGTGCCATCAGTACGGGACAGGGGGTTAAGAACACTGAAGCTTTCTTT. This translates into CAISTGQGVKNTEAFF.